What follows is one T cell receptor (beta chain) and its context. Followed longitudinally, the Seattle patients had been enrolled during active infection. This specimen comes from a study of blood T cell repertoires in COVID-19. Overall study: The analysed material was cDNA or gDNA that came from T cells, B-cell-depleted T cells, or PBMCs.

Original processing notes: How many nucleated cells were present was estimated from reference gene primer amplification. Clones were read by immunoSEQ multiplex PCR, and TCRdb kept only the in-frame ones, dropping some. The V and J calls and clone size are taken from that table; D and trimming were inferred from the DNA. The repertoire consists of about 180,000 clones, with around 80% occurring once and the leading ten covering about 7%. CDR1 and CDR2 (germline): MDHEN, SYDVKM. V lost 6 bases, J lost 0 bases, and 12 bases lay in between. The CDR3 is made up of 16 amino acids. The sample consisted of peripheral blood. This TCR came from a woman between 40 and 55 years old with COVID-19, enrolled during active disease. The J gene is TRBJ1-6, the V gene TRBV28, with D perhaps TRBD1 (5 bases). CDR3 bases: TGTGCCAGCAGCTGGGGGGGAAGCTCCTATAATTCACCCCTCCACTTT. It specifies CASSWGGSSYNSPLHF.